This passage covers 4 T cell receptor beta chains from one sample sequenced in a study of T cells in Graves' hyperthyroidism and ophthalmopathy (dated by TCRdb to between 2019 and 2020). Library generation was performed with multiplex PCR. The instrument given in TCRdb is Illumina HiSeq 2000. Amplification of TCR beta CDR3 regions was carried out from RNA transcripts. A first-round RT-PCR of the TCR CDR3 used the HTBI primer set with the Qiagen OneStep RT-PCR kit. TCRdb reanalyzed the raw reads on its own, using fastp at Q25 for trimming and MiXCR for clone calling, and kept in-frame beta chains. Rows merge per CDR3 protein into single entries with the most common DNA and genes. Counted in this sample were about 300,000 distinct CDR3 sequences; around a fifth of them appeared once. Of the sample, about 40% falls within the top ten clones. The sequenced sample was blood. Receptors were obtained from a man between 45 and 60 years old with Graves' ophthalmopathy.

The rearrangement uses TRBV6-1 and TRBJ1-5; D unclear. This CDR3 has 12 residues. Trimming cost V 10 bases and J 9 bases, with 16 bases left between them. Germline CDR1 and CDR2: MNHNS and SASEGT. The CDR3 loop is CATSLSLRPQHF. CDR3 bases: TGTGCCACCTCGTTGTCTTTGCGGCCCCAGCATTTT.

This clonotype was seen more than once but under ten times. The chain links TRBV7-2 to TRBJ2-3; D tentatively reads TRBD1 or TRBD2 (5 bases each). Trimming pared 1 base from V and 4 bases from J, leaving 12 bases between. The CDR3 spans 15 residues. Germline CDR1 SGHTA, CDR2 FQGNSA. This chain's CDR3 is CASSLDEGWADTQYF. CDR3 in DNA: TGTGCCAGCAGCTTAGATGAGGGGTGGGCAGATACGCAGTATTTT.

This clonotype was recorded a few times. This chain links TRBV6-5 with TRBJ1-1; no clear D. The germline CDR1 and CDR2 sequences are MNHEY and SVGAGI. The CDR3 spans 15 residues. V lost 1 base to trimming and J lost 4 bases, with 13 bases between them. CDR3 amino acids: CASSYFSHAGTEAFF. The CDR3, as DNA: TGTGCCAGCAGTTACTTTTCGCACGCGGGCACTGAAGCTTTCTTT.

This clonotype was picked up one time. This sequence joins TRBV12-3 or TRBV12-4 and TRBJ1-2; D is uncertain. The CDR3 totals 15 residues. Trimming cost V 2 bases and J 8 bases, with 18 bases left between them. CDR3 protein: CASSLSGASRVGYTF. The DNA for the CDR3 is TGTGCCAGCAGTTTATCGGGAGCTTCAAGGGTGGGCTACACCTTC.